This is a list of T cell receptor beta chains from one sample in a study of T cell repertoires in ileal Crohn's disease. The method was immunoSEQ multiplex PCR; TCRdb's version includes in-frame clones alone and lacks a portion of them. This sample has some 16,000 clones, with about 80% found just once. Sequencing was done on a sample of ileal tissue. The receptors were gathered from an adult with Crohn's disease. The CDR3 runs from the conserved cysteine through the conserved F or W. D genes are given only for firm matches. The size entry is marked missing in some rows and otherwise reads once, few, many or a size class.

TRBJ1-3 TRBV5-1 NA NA TGCGCCAGCAGCTTGGATTACTCTGGAAACACCATATATTTT CASSLDYSGNTIYF
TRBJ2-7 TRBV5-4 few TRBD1 TGTGCCAGCAGCTCCGGAGAGGGGGCGGGCGAGCAGTACTTC CASSSGEGAGEQYF
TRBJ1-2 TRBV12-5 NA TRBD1 TGTGCTAGTGGGACAGGGGCGGGTGGCTACACCTTC CASGTGAGGYTF
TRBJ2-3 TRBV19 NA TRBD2 TGTGCCAGTAGTATAGGGGGAGGGACGGAGAGGTCAGATACGCAGTATTTT CASSIGGGTERSDTQYF
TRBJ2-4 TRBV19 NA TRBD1 TGTGCCAGTAGTATCCCTACAGGGGCCCTTGGAAACATTCAGTACTTC CASSIPTGALGNIQYF
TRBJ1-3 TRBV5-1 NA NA TGCGCCAGCAGCTTGGTCGGGTCGGGAAACACCATATATTTT CASSLVGSGNTIYF
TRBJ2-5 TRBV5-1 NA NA TGCGCCAGCAGCTTGGGGGGGCGAGGAGAAGAGGCCCAGTACTTC CASSLGGRGEEAQYF
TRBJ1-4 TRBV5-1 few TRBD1 TGCGCCAGCAGCTTGGGACCGGGACAGACTAATGAAAAACTGTTTTTT CASSLGPGQTNEKLFF
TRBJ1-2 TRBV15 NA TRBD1 TGTGCCACCAGCGCAAACAGGGGGCAGAACTATGGCTACACCTTC CATSANRGQNYGYTF
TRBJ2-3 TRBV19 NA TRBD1 TGTGCCAGTAGTATAGGGACAGGGCCTTTCACAGATACGCAGTATTTT CASSIGTGPFTDTQYF
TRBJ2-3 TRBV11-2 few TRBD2 TGTTCTTCGGCGGGGGTCCTTGGGACGCAGTATTTT CSSAGVLGTQYF
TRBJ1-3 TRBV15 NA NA TGTGCCACCAGCACCCGCCCACCCAGCTCTGGAAACACCATATATTTT CATSTRPPSSGNTIYF
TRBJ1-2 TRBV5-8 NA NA TGTGCCAGCAGCTTAGAAGGAGGACAGCTCTATGGCTACACCTTC CASSLEGGQLYGYTF
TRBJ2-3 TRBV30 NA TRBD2 TGTGCCTGGAGTCCAGCGGGGGGGAGGGATACGCAGTATTTT CAWSPAGGRDTQYF
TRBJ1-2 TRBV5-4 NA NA TGTGCCAGCAGCTTGCAGGGGACTAACTATGGCTACACCTTC CASSLQGTNYGYTF
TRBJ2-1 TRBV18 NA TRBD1 TGTGCCAGCTCACATTCCGGGACAGGGGGCTACAATGAGCAGTTCTTC CASSHSGTGGYNEQFF
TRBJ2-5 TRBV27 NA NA TGTGCCAGCAGTGATCCCACAAGGGGAAACCAAGAGACCCAGTACTTC CASSDPTRGNQETQYF
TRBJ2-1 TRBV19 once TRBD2 TGTGCCAGCAAGAGCGGGAGGGGCAATGAGCAGTTCTTC CASKSGRGNEQFF
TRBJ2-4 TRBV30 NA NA TGTGCCTGGAGTGTAGCTGGCCGGCACACGGGAGCCAAAAACATTCAGTACTTC CAWSVAGRHTGAKNIQYF
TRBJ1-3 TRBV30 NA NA TGTGCCTGGGGGGGCGGACTCATGAGCTCTGGAAACACCATATATTTT CAWGGGLMSSGNTIYF
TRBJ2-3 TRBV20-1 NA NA TGCAGTGCTAGAGTTGCGGATACGCAGTATTTT CSARVADTQYF
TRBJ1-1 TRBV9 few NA TGTGCCAGCAGCGTGGGGGGAACGAACACTGAAGCTTTCTTT CASSVGGTNTEAFF
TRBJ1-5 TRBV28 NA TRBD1 TGTGCCAGCCTCCGACAGGGAAATCAGCCCCAGCATTTT CASLRQGNQPQHF
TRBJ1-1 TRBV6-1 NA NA TGTGCCAGCAGTGTACGGTTAAACACTGAAGCTTTCTTT CASSVRLNTEAFF
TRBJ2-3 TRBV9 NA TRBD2 TGTGCCAGCAGCGCCGGGACTAGCGGGGGGGGGTATACGCAGTATTTT CASSAGTSGGGYTQYF
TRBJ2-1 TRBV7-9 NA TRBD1 TGTGCCAGCAGCTTAGGGACAGGGGTGAGCTCCTACAATGAGCAGTTCTTC CASSLGTGVSSYNEQFF
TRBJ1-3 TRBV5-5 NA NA TGTGCCAGCAGCAGATCAACAACTGGAAACACCATATATTTT CASSRSTTGNTIYF
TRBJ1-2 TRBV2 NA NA TGTGCCAGCAGTGAGTTTTTCAGCTATGGCTACACCTTC CASSEFFSYGYTF
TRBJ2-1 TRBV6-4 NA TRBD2 TGTGCCAGCAGTGACTCGCGGACTAGCTCGTATAATGAGCAGTTCTTC CASSDSRTSSYNEQFF
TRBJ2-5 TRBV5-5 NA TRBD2 TGTGCCAGCAGCCCTGGGATAGCGGGGGGACAAGAGACCCAGTACTTC CASSPGIAGGQETQYF
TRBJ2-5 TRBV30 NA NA TGTGCCTGGACACTTAAAGAGACCCAGTACTTC CAWTLKETQYF
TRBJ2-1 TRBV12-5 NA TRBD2 TGTGCTAGTGGTCCTGTTACTAGCGGGGGCTACAATGAGCAGTTCTTC CASGPVTSGGYNEQFF
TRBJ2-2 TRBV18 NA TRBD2 TGTGCCAGCTCACCAGAGTGGAAAGCGGGAGTACGAACCGGGGAGCTGTTTTTT CASSPEWKAGVRTGELFF
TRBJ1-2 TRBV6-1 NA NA TGTGCCAGCAGTGAAGCGAGCCTCCTTTATGGCTACACCTTC CASSEASLLYGYTF
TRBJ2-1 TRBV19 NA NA TGTGCCAGTAGTATTGGCAGTTTGGTAAGCAATGAGCAGTTCTTC CASSIGSLVSNEQFF
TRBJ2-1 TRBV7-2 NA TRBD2 TGTGCCAGCAGCATCCAAAGCGGGGGGGCTTTTAATGAGCAGTTCTTC CASSIQSGGAFNEQFF
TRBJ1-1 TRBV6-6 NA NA TGTGCCAGCAGTTACTCCGACTGGAACACTGAAGCTTTCTTT CASSYSDWNTEAFF
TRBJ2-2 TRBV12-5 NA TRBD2 TGTGCTAGTGGTTTCCCGACTAGCGGGAGGAACACCGGGGAGCTGTTTTTT CASGFPTSGRNTGELFF
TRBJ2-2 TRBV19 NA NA TGTGCCAGCTCCTTAGGAGGGATGCCCGGGGAGCTGTTTTTT CASSLGGMPGELFF